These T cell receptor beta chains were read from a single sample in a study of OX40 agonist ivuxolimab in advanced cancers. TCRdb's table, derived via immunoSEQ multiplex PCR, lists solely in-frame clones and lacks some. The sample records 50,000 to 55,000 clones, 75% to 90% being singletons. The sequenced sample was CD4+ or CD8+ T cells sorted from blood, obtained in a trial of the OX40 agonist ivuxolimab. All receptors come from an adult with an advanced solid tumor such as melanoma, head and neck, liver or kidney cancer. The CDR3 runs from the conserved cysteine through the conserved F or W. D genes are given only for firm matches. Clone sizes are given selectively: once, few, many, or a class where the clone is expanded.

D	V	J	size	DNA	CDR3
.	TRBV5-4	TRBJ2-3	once	TGTGCCAGCAGCTTAGTGCGGGATGCGGGCACAGATACGCAGTATTTT	CASSLVRDAGTDTQYF
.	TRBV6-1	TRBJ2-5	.	TGTGCCAGCAGTTCTCGGGACTCACAAGAGACCCAGTACTTC	CASSSRDSQETQYF
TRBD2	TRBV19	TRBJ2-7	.	TGTGCCAGTAGTACCCGACTAGCGGGGGTTGGCGAGCAGTACTTC	CASSTRLAGVGEQYF
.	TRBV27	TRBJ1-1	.	TGTGCCAGCAGTTTATCGGAGCCAGGGAATGAAGCTTTCTTT	CASSLSEPGNEAFF
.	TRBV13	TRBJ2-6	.	TGTGCCAGCAGCTTACTCTCTGGGGCCAACGTCCTGACTTTC	CASSLLSGANVLTF
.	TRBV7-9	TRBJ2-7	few	TGTGCCAGCAGCGAGGAGGATTACGAGCAGTACTTC	CASSEEDYEQYF
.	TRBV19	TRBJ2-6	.	TGTGCCAGTAGTCTGACGCGCTCTGGGGCCAACGTCCTGACTTTC	CASSLTRSGANVLTF
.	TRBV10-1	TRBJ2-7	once	TGCGCCATCCCTAACTGCCCAGGGGACTCCTACGAGCAGTACTTC	CAIPNCPGDSYEQYF
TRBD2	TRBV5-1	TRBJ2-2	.	TGCGCCAGCAGCTGGGGACTAGCGGGAGCCGGGGAGCTGTTTTTT	CASSWGLAGAGELFF
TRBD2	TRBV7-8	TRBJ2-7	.	TGTGCCAGCAGCTTAGGGGCTAGCGGGAGGTTGGGGCAGTACTTC	CASSLGASGRLGQYF
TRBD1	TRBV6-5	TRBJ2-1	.	TGTGCCAGCAGTTACTCGTCCGGGACAGGGCGTGGAAAGCAGTTCTTC	CASSYSSGTGRGKQFF
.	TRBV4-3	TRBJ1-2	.	TGCGCCAGCAGCCAATTTTCCCGACAGGAGGGCAATGGCTACACCTTC	CASSQFSRQEGNGYTF
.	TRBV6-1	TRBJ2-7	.	TGTGCCAGCGCGCTCATGGCCATGGCGTACGAGCAGTACTTC	CASALMAMAYEQYF
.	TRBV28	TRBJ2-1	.	TGTGCCAGCAGTCCCACTATCGAGAGGGCCAATGAGCAGTTCTTC	CASSPTIERANEQFF
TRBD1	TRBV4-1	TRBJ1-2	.	TGCGCCAGCAGCCATACCGGGACAGGGGGGGATGGCTACACCTTC	CASSHTGTGGDGYTF
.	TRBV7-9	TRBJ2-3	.	TGTGCCAGCAGCCTCGGGGCAGGGCTAAGCACAGATACGCAGTATTTT	CASSLGAGLSTDTQYF
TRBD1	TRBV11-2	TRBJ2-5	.	TGTGCCAGCAGCTTAGATCCGACAGGGCTCCAAGAGACCCAGTACTTC	CASSLDPTGLQETQYF
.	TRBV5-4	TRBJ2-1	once	TGTGCCAGCAGCTTGGAATCACCTAATGAGCAGTTCTTC	CASSLESPNEQFF
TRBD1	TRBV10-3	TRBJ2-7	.	TGTGCCGCCGGCGCGGGACAGGGTTCCTACGAGCAGTACTTC	CAAGAGQGSYEQYF
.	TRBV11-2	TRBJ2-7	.	TGTGCCAGCAGCATAATCATGAACGCCTACGAGCAGTACTTC	CASSIIMNAYEQYF
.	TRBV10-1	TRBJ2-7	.	TGCGCCAGCAGTGAATCGGGCAGGGCCCACGAGCAGTACTTC	CASSESGRAHEQYF
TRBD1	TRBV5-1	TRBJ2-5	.	TGCGCCAGCAGCGGCAGACAGGGCCAAGAGACCCAGTACTTC	CASSGRQGQETQYF
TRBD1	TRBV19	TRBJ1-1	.	TGTGCCAGTAGACTCCGGGACAGGAGTGAAGCTTTCTTT	CASRLRDRSEAFF
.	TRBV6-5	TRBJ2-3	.	TGTGCCAGCAGTTTCAGCGGCTTACGCACAGATACGCAGTATTTT	CASSFSGLRTDTQYF
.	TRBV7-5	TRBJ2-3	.	TGTGCCAGAAGCTTAGAATGGGACAGGGGAATTGGAGATACGCAGTATTTT	CARSLEWDRGIGDTQYF
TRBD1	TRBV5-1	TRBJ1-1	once	TGCGCCAGCAGCTTAGGGACAGGGAGGTTTACTGAAGCTTTCTTT	CASSLGTGRFTEAFF
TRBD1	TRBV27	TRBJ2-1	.	TGTGCCAGCAGTTTGTGGGGGACAGGAAGATCCTACAATGAGCAGTTCTTC	CASSLWGTGRSYNEQFF
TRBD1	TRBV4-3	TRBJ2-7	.	TGCGCCAGCAGCCAAGAGGGGACAGGCGGCGAGCAGTACTTC	CASSQEGTGGEQYF